The 13 T cell receptor beta chains listed next were all sequenced from one sample in a study of blood T cell repertoires in COVID-19. Clones were sequenced by immunoSEQ multiplex PCR, and TCRdb holds only the in-frame ones, with some missing. There are under 300,000 clones in the sample; 80% to 90% occur only once, and 6.2% lies in the top ten. The sample comprised peripheral blood. The receptors derive from a man in his sixties with acute or convalescent COVID-19.

The chain has TRBV21-1 and TRBJ2-3; no check of the table's D call, TRBD2, against the DNA was made. TRBV21-1 is a listed pseudogene. The CDR3 consists of 12 residues. The CDR3: CASSTGTDTQYF. The CDR3 DNA reads TGTGCCAGCAGCACCGGCACAGATACGCAGTATTTT.

This clone is a singleton in its sample. This chain connects TRBV12-3 or TRBV12-4 to TRBJ2-7; D possibly corresponds to TRBD1 (5 bases). V was cut by 6 bases and J by 7 bases, with 10 bases left in between. CDR3 length: 11 amino acids. The CDR3 DNA reads as TGTGCCAGCAGCCGCAGGGCAGAGCAGTACTTC. Translating gives CASSRRAEQYF.

The V and J genes are TRBV7-8 and TRBJ2-2; D is unresolved. The V gene lost 3 bases and the J gene lost 4 bases, with 12 bases spanning the gap. Germline V gene data show CDR1 as SGHVS and CDR2 as FQNEAQ. The CDR3 covers 15 residues. Here the CDR3 reads CASSFQRVGTGELFF. CDR3 DNA: TGTGCCAGCAGCTTTCAACGGGTCGGCACCGGGGAGCTGTTTTTT.

The V and J genes are TRBV29-1 and TRBJ1-4; D not certain. The CDR3 consists of 13 residues. Germline V gene lookup returns CDR1 SQVTM and CDR2 ANQGSEA. The ends were cut back, 5 bases at V and 0 bases at J, with 7 bases in the middle. In nucleotides, the CDR3 is TGCAGCGTTAGTGGCCCAACTAATGAAAAACTGTTTTTT. Translation: CSVSGPTNEKLFF. Filled out from reference TRBV29-1 and TRBJ1-4, the complete variable domain reads SAVISQKPSRDICQRGTSLTIQCQVDSQVTMMFWYRQQPGQSLTLIATANQGSEATYESGFVIDKFPISRPNLTFSTLTVSNMSPEDSSIYLCSVSGPTNEKLFFGSGTQLSVL.

The gene calls are TRBV28 and TRBJ1-5; 7 nucleotides agree with TRBD1. The trim removed 8 bases at V and 1 base at J, leaving 11 bases unmatched. The CDR3 sequence is 16 residues long. Germline V gene sequence: CDR1 MDHEN, CDR2 SYDVKM. The CDR3 DNA reads as TGTGCCAGCGGACCCAGGGGGTTTGGAAGCAATCAGCCCCAGCATTTT. Translation gives CASGPRGFGSNQPQHF.

V gene TRBV6-2 or TRBV6-3 combines with J gene TRBJ1-1; no clear D. This CDR3 comprises 15 residues. V was clipped by 1 base and J by 0 bases, with 9 bases between them. In germline, CDR1 is MNHEY, CDR2 SVGEGT. The CDR3 reads CASSYWAEMNTEAFF. CDR3 coding DNA: TGTGCCAGCAGTTACTGGGCAGAAATGAACACTGAAGCTTTCTTT.

The chain recombines TRBV30 with TRBJ1-3, with 7 nucleotides matching TRBD1. The CDR3 is 17 amino acids. The junction had 11 bases not matched to a gene; V was cut back by 3 bases and J by 0 bases. Germline V CDR1 and CDR2: GTSNPN, SVGIG (reference sequence). CDR3 loop: CAWRPLRDRASGNTIYF. The CDR3 nucleotides read TGTGCCTGGAGGCCGCTACGAGACAGGGCCTCTGGAAACACCATATATTTT.

The chain joins TRBV3-1 (or the pseudogene TRBV3-2) to TRBJ2-3, with a weak D call TRBD2 (6 bases). Germline values: CDR1 LGHDT, CDR2 YNNKEL (reference sequence). Trimming pared 5 bases from V and 1 base from J, leaving 22 bases between. There are 18 residues in the CDR3. CDR3 DNA: TGTGCCAGCAGCTCCCGTCCCCCCGGGAGAGGCGGCACAGATACGCAGTATTTT. This gives the protein CASSSRPPGRGGTDTQYF.

This chain uses TRBV12-5 with TRBJ1-1, with D tentatively TRBD1 (5 bases). There are 14 residues in the CDR3. Germline CDR1 reads LGHNT; CDR2 reads FRNRAP. V was trimmed by 5 bases and J by 1 base, leaving 11 bases between them. The CDR3 sequence: CASGPSQGNTEAFF. CDR3 in DNA: TGTGCTAGTGGTCCCTCCCAGGGGAACACTGAAGCTTTCTTT. The variable domain in full, completed from reference TRBV12-5 and TRBJ1-1, reads DARVTQTPRHKVTEMGQEVTMRCQPILGHNTVFWYRQTMMQGLELLAYFRNRAPLDDSGMPKDRFSAEMPDATLATLKIQPSEPRDSAVYFCASGPSQGNTEAFFGQGTRLTVV.

The rearrangement uses TRBV30 and TRBJ1-6, with D possibly being TRBD1 (6 bases). Germline V gene sequence: CDR1 GTSNPN, CDR2 SVGIG (reference sequence). With 0 bases removed from V and 9 bases from J, the gap between germline ends came to 12 bases. The CDR3 is made up of 14 amino acids. The CDR3: CAWSVGQSSSPLHF. CDR3 coding DNA: TGTGCCTGGAGTGTCGGACAGTCATCTTCACCCCTCCACTTT. Together with reference TRBV30 and TRBJ1-6, the CDR3 gives the full variable domain: SQTIHQWPATLVQPVGSPLSLECTVEGTSNPNLYWYRQAAGRGLQLLFYSVGIGQISSEVPQNLSASRPQDRQFILSSKKLLLSDSGFYLCAWSVGQSSSPLHFGNGTRLTVT.

For this clone: The same CDR3 arises from other DNA sequences in this sample as well. V usage is TRBV18 and J usage is TRBJ1-2; 9 nucleotides line up with TRBD1. The V gene's germline CDR1 is KGHSH and CDR2 LQKENI. The CDR3 is made up of 15 amino acids. The J segment lost 2 bases and the V segment lost 2 bases, leaving 3 bases of the junction unmatched. CDR3 nucleotide sequence: TGTGCCAGCTCACCAGCGGGACAGGGAAACTATGGCTACACCTTC. Its translation: CASSPAGQGNYGYTF. The variable domain in full, with the rest retrieved from reference TRBV18 and TRBJ1-2, is NAGVMQNPRHLVRRRGQEARLRCSPMKGHSHVYWYRQLPEEGLKFMVYLQKENIIDESGMPKERFSAEFPKEGPSILRIQQVVRGDSAAYFCASSPAGQGNYGYTFGSGTRLTVV.

The CDR3: CASSPGGLQETQYF. CDR3 DNA: TGTGCCAGCAGCCCCGGGGGGCTCCAAGAGACCCAGTACTTC. The gene calls are TRBV4-2 and TRBJ2-5; D perhaps matches TRBD2 (7 bases). There are 14 residues in the CDR3. Trimming shortened V by 4 bases and J by 1 base, and 10 bases separated the two germline ends. Germline values: CDR1 LGHNA, CDR2 YNFKEQ.

The chain combines TRBV7-3 with TRBJ2-7; TRBD1 matches at 7 bases. This CDR3 is 15 amino acids long. Germline CDR1 SGHTA, CDR2 FQGTGA. Losses at the gene ends were 0 bases for V and 3 bases for J; bases not matched to a gene: 5. The CDR3 region has the DNA TGTGCCAGCAGCTTAACAGGGGGCGACCTCTACGAGCAGTACTTC. It specifies CASSLTGGDLYEQYF.